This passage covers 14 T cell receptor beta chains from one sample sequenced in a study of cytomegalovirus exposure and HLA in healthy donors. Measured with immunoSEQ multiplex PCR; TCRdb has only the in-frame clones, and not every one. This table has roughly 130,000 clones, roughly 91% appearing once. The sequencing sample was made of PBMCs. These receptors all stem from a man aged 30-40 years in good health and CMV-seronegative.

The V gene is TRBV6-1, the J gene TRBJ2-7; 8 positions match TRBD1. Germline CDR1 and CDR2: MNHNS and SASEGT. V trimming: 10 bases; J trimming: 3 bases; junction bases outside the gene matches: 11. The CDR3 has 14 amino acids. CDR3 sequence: CATAEDRVNYEQYF. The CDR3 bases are TGTGCCACCGCCGAGGACAGGGTAAACTACGAGCAGTACTTC.

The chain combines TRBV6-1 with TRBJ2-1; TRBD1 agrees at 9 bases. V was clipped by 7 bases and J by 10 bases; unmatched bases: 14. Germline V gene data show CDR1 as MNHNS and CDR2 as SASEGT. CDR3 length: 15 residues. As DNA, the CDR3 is TGTGCCAGCAACCGCGAAGGGACAGGGCTACGGGAGCAGTTCTTC. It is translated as CASNREGTGLREQFF.

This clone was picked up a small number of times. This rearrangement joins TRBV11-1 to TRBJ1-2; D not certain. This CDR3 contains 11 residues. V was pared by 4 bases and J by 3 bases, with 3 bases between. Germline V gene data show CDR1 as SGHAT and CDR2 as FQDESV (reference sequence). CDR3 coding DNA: TGTGCCAGCAGCTCCTACTATGGCTACACCTTC. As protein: CASSSYYGYTF.

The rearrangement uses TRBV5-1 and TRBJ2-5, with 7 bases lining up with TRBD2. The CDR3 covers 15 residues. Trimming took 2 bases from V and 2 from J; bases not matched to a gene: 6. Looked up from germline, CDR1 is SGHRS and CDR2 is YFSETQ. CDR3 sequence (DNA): TGCGCCAGCAGCTTCCGGGACGGGGGGCAAGAGACCCAGTACTTC. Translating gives CASSFRDGGQETQYF.

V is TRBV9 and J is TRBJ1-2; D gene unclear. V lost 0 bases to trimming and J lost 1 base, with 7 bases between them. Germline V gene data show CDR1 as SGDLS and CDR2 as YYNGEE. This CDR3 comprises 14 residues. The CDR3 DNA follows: TGTGCCAGCAGCGTAGACGTCAGTAACTATGGCTACACCTTC. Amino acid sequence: CASSVDVSNYGYTF.

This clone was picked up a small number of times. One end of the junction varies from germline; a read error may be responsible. CDR3 in DNA: TGTGCCAGCAGCTTATTCAGTGGGGCCAACGTCCTGACTTTC. Translation: CASSLFSGANVLTF. The chain couples TRBV28 to TRBJ2-6; no definite D call. Germline V gives CDR1 MDHEN, CDR2 SYDVKM. CDR3 length: 14 residues.

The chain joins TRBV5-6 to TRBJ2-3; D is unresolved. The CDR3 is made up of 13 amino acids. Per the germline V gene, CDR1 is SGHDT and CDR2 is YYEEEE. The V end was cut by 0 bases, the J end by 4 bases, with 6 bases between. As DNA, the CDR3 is TGTGCCAGCAGCTTGGGGGCAGCAGATACGCAGTATTTT. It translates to CASSLGAADTQYF.

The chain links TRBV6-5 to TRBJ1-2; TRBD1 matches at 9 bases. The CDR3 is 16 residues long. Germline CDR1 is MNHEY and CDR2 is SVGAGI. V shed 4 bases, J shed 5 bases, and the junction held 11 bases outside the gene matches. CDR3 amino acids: CASSFFVGTGLYGYTF. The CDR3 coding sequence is TGTGCCAGCAGTTTTTTTGTCGGGACAGGGTTATATGGCTACACCTTC.

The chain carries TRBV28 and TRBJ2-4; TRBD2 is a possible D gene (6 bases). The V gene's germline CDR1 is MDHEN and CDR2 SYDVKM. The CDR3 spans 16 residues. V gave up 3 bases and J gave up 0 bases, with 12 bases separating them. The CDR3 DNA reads TGTGCCAGCAGTTTGGCGGGGTTAGGAGCCAAAAACATTCAGTACTTC. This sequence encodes CASSLAGLGAKNIQYF. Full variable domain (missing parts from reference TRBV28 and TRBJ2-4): DVKVTQSSRYLVKRTGEKVFLECVQDMDHENMFWYRQDPGLGLRLIYFSYDVKMKEKGDIPEGYSVSREKKERFSLILESASTNQTSMYLCASSLAGLGAKNIQYFGAGTRLSVL.

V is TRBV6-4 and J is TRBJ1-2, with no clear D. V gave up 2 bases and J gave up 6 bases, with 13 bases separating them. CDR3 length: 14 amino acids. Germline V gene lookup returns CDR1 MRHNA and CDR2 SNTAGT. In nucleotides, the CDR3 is TGTGCCAGCAGTGACCCTCGGGCGGGAGATGGCTACACCTTC. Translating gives CASSDPRAGDGYTF.

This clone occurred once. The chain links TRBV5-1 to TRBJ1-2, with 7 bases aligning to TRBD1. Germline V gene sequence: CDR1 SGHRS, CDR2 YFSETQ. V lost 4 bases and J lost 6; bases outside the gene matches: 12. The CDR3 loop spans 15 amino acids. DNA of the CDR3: TGCGCCAGCAGCGCTGGGGACAGCTTGGACCATGGCTACACCTTC. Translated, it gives CASSAGDSLDHGYTF.

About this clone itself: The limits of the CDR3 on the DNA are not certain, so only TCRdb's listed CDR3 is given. CDR3 sequence: CASTSDSYSNQPQHF. J is TRBJ1-5 and V is TRBV19; the table gives TRBD1 as D, unverified against the DNA. Germline V gene data show CDR1 as LNHDA and CDR2 as SQIVND (reference sequence). The CDR3 adds up to 15 amino acids, both ends counted.

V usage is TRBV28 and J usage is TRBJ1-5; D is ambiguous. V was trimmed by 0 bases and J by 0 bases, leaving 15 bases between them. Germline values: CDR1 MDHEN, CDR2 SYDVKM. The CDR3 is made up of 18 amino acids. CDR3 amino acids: CASSLWLDSVYSNQPQHF. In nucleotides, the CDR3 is TGTGCCAGCAGTTTATGGTTAGATTCCGTCTATAGCAATCAGCCCCAGCATTTT.

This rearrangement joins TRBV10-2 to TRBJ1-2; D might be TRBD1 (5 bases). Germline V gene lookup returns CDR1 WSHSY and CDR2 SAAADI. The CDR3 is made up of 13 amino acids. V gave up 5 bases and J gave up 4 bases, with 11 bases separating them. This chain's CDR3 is CASSSQGGYGYTF. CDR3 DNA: TGCGCCAGCAGTTCCCAGGGAGGCTATGGCTACACCTTC.